The present entry profiles one T cell receptor (beta chain) with its context. The sample is drawn from a study of blood T cell repertoires in COVID-19. The wider study: Samples came from the United States, Italy and Spain, spanning acute and convalescent COVID-19.

The junction had 11 bases not matched to a gene; V was cut back by 4 bases and J by 9 bases. Germline V lookup: CDR1 WSHSY, CDR2 SAAADI. This CDR3 has 16 residues. TCRdb's table, derived via immunoSEQ multiplex PCR, lists solely in-frame clones and lacks some. This sample carries about 230,000 clones, approximately 83% of them seen once, and the ten largest clones take just under 7.5%. Sequencing used peripheral blood. This clonotype was obtained from a woman aged 45 to 65 with acute or convalescent COVID-19. This rearrangement joins TRBV10-2 to TRBJ1-6, with 8 bases fitting TRBD1. The CDR3 coding sequence is TGCGCCAGCAGTGCAACACAGGGGGTAGGACGTTCACCCCTCCACTTT. Amino acid sequence: CASSATQGVGRSPLHF.